The T cell receptor (beta chain) described here comes from a study of control samples from healthy donors and cancer patients. The CDR3 is 11 residues long. Germline assignment: CDR1 MDHEN and CDR2 SYDVKM. Trimming left V 5 bases short and J 14 bases short, with 15 bases between. Method: immunoSEQ multiplex PCR; TCRdb's copy keeps in-frame clones and lacks some. The table records about 150,000 clones, 93% of them present only once. This TCR derives from a man in his fifties in good health. The specimen was blood. The genes are TRBV28 and TRBJ1-2; no clear D. The chain's CDR3 is CASSRKDAKTF. In DNA form, the CDR3 reads TGTGCCAGCAGTCGAAAGGACGCTAAGACCTTC.